This note documents a single T cell receptor (beta chain) sequence. Participant age was roughly 18 to 90 years, and participants resided in about 25 US areas. In assigning cohorts, the study relied on participant-reported clinical history. This record belongs to a study of blood T cell repertoires in COVID-19. Study information: PBMCs, B-cell-depleted T cells, or T cells provided the cDNA or gDNA that made up the material.

CDR3 length: 18 residues. V lost 1 base, J lost 5 bases, and 12 bases stayed unmatched. The germline CDR1 and CDR2 sequences are MGHRA and YSYEKL. TCRdb's copy holds only in-frame clones and misses some; the assay was immunoSEQ multiplex PCR. Of 150,000 to 200,000 clones listed, about nine tenths are singletons. This chain uses TRBV4-1 with TRBJ2-1, with TRBD1 matching over 9 bases. This sequence originates from a woman younger than 30 who had recovered from COVID-19. Sequenced: PBMCs or T cells enriched from blood (not recorded which). The CDR3 region has the DNA TGCGCCAGCAGCCAAGTTCGGGACAGGGAGGTCGTGGACAATGAGCAGTTCTTC. Translated, it gives CASSQVRDREVVDNEQFF.